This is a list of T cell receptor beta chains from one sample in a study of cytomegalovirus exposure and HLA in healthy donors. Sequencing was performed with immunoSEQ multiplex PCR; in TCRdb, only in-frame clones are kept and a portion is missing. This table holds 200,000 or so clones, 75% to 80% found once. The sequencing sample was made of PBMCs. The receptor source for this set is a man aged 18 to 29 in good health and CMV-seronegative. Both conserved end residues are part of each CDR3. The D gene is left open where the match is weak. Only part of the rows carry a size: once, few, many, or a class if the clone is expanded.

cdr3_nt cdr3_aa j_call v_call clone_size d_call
TGTGCCAGCAGCCCGTTAGGGGCGAACACTGAAGCTTTCTTT CASSPLGANTEAFF TRBJ1-1 TRBV7-9 once NA
TGTGCCAGTAGTATAGGGCTTCAGCCCCAGCATTTT CASSIGLQPQHF TRBJ1-5 TRBV19 NA NA
TGTGCCAGCAGTTTTAGCCCTAGCTCCTACAATGAGCAGTTCTTC CASSFSPSSYNEQFF TRBJ2-1 TRBV6-5 NA NA
TGTGCCTGGAGGTCGGTCACAGATACGCAGTATTTT CAWRSVTDTQYF TRBJ2-3 TRBV30 NA NA
TGTGCCAGCAGCCTGACAGGGACGGGTCAGCCCCAGCATTTT CASSLTGTGQPQHF TRBJ1-5 TRBV6-5 medium-sized TRBD1
TGTGCCAGCAGTGCCGGGACTAGCACTGAGCAGTTCTTC CASSAGTSTEQFF TRBJ2-1 TRBV2 NA TRBD2
TGTGCCAGCTCACTGAACCGGGACAGCCTGTCCGGGGAGCTGTTTTTT CASSLNRDSLSGELFF TRBJ2-2 TRBV18 NA TRBD1
TGTGCCAGCAGTGATACTAGCGGAAGCTCCTACAATGAGCAGTTCTTC CASSDTSGSSYNEQFF TRBJ2-1 TRBV25-1 NA TRBD2
TGTGCCAGCAGTGACACGTTAACTGAAGCTTTCTTT CASSDTLTEAFF TRBJ1-1 TRBV6-5 NA NA
TGTGGCCGAAAGGGGGTTAATGGCTACACCTTC CGRKGVNGYTF TRBJ1-2 TRBV30 NA NA
TGCGCCAGCAGCCAAACCGGGACAGTTGACACTGAAGCTTTCTTT CASSQTGTVDTEAFF TRBJ1-1 TRBV4-3 few TRBD1
TGTGCCAGCAGCCCCCGAGGCGGATACGAGCAGTACTTC CASSPRGGYEQYF TRBJ2-7 TRBV7-6 NA NA
TGTGCCATCAGCGCCCCGACAGACGAAGCCTACGAGCAGTACTTC CAISAPTDEAYEQYF TRBJ2-7 TRBV10-3 NA NA